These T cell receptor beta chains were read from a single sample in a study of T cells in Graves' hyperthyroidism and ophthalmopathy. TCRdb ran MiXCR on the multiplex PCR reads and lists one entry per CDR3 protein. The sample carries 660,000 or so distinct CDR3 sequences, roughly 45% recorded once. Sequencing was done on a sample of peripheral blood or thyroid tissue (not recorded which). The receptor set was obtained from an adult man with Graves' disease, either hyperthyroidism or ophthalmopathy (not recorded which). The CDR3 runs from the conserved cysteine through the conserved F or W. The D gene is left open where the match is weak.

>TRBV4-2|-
CASTRPGAGANVLTF
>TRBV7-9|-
CASSLWSLDYGYTF
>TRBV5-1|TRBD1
CASSLDGTASLRYGGYTF
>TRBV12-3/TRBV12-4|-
CASSLGHGGASYEQYF
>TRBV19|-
CASSIVGAAEAFF
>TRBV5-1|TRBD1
CASSLLRTGDGYTF
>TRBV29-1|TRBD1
CSAKQGATGEQYF
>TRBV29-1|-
CSTHRRGLSYGYTF
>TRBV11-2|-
CARDRQRSNQPQHF
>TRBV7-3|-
CASSLVPGVSYEQYF
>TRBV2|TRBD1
CASSVTGGTTEAFF
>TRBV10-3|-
CAISERVGDPGLHF
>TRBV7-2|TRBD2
CASSLARLAGRQETQYF
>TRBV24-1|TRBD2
CATSDLLAGGDYEQYF
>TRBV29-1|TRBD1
CSTGQAITEAFF
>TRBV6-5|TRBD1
CASSTGTGGNGCTF